Listed here are 19 T cell receptor beta chains from one sample, sequenced in a study of blood T cell repertoires in COVID-19. Clones were sequenced by immunoSEQ multiplex PCR, and TCRdb holds only the in-frame ones, with some missing. The table lists some 200,000 clones, roughly four fifths of them singletons. Sequenced: PBMCs or T cells enriched from blood (not recorded which). These receptors all come from a man in his forties or fifties who had recovered from COVID-19.

This sequence joins TRBV29-1 and TRBJ1-2; 8 nucleotides align to TRBD1. The CDR3 has 13 residues. The V gene's germline CDR1 is SQVTM and CDR2 ANQGSEA. V gave up 6 bases and J gave up 3 bases; unmatched junction bases: 6. CDR3 loop: CSVSGGSDYGYTF. CDR3 coding DNA: TGCAGCGTCTCAGGGGGCTCTGACTATGGCTACACCTTC.

This chain uses TRBV27 with TRBJ1-1; D possibly corresponds to TRBD1 (5 bases). Germline-derived CDR1 and CDR2 are MNHEY and SMNVEV (reference sequence). The CDR3 is made up of 13 amino acids. Deletions cut 6 bases from V and 1 base from J, with 9 bases between. In DNA form, the CDR3 reads TGTGCCAGCAGCCTACAGGAGAACACTGAAGCTTTCTTT. It is translated as CASSLQENTEAFF.

The chain joins TRBV6-4 to TRBJ2-3; possible D gene TRBD1, 5 bases. Trimming cost V 2 bases and J 0 bases, with 12 bases left between them. The germline V gene encodes CDR1 MRHNA and CDR2 SNTAGT. The CDR3 consists of 16 residues. The CDR3 here is CASSDRGSASTDTQYF. The CDR3, as DNA: TGTGCCAGCAGTGACAGGGGAAGCGCTAGCACAGATACGCAGTATTTT.

The chain couples TRBV6-5 to TRBJ2-3, with 9 bases aligning to TRBD2. CDR1 and CDR2 (germline): MNHEY, SVGAGI. The CDR3 extends over 16 amino acids. V gave up 0 bases and J gave up 2 bases; unmatched junction bases: 3. CDR3 in amino acids: CASSYSLAGLTDTQYF. CDR3 nucleotide sequence: TGTGCCAGCAGTTACTCACTAGCGGGCCTCACAGATACGCAGTATTTT.

The chain combines TRBV15 with TRBJ1-2, with D perhaps TRBD1 (5 bases). The CDR3 length is 14 residues. V was trimmed by 0 bases and J by 6 bases, leaving 11 bases between them. Germline assignment: CDR1 LNHNV and CDR2 YYDKDF (reference sequence). The CDR3 sequence is CATSRDETGNGYTF. The CDR3 region has the DNA TGTGCCACCAGCAGAGATGAAACAGGTAATGGCTACACCTTC.

The chain is built from TRBV4-1 and TRBJ1-6; no reliable D call. The CDR3 is 15 residues long. Germline CDR1 is MGHRA and CDR2 is YSYEKL. V lost 1 base to trimming and J lost 0 bases, with 4 bases between them. The CDR3 protein is CASSQGSSYNSPLHF. The CDR3, as DNA: TGCGCCAGCAGCCAAGGGAGCTCCTATAATTCACCCCTCCACTTT.

This chain connects TRBV5-6 to TRBJ1-4; TRBD1 matches 10 bases. The CDR3 is 15 amino acids. CDR1 SGHDT and CDR2 YYEEEE come from the germline V gene. V dropped 2 bases and J dropped 9; count of bases not matched to a gene: 7. The CDR3, as DNA: TGTGCCAGCAGCTTCCCGGGACAGGGGCAGAAAAAACTGTTTTTT. It is translated as CASSFPGQGQKKLFF.

The chain couples TRBV7-2 to TRBJ2-7, with 10 nucleotides matching TRBD2. CDR3 length: 14 residues. The germline V gene has CDR1 SGHTA and CDR2 FQGNSA. V lost 5 bases and J lost 4; bases outside the gene matches: 5. The CDR3 region is CASSPPGLAYEQYF. For the CDR3, the DNA is TGTGCCAGCAGCCCACCGGGACTAGCGTACGAGCAGTACTTC.

This clone was detected a few times. The rearrangement uses TRBV6-2 or TRBV6-3 and TRBJ1-1, with D possibly TRBD1 on 6 matching bases. In germline, CDR1 is MNHEY, CDR2 SVGEGT. CDR3 length equals 16 residues. Deletions cut 2 bases from V and 5 bases from J, with 18 bases between. In DNA form, the CDR3 reads TGTGCCAGCAGTTACGCGGCAGGGGAGTCGAGTACTGAAGCTTTCTTT. This codes for CASSYAAGESSTEAFF.

This chain uses TRBV5-1 with TRBJ2-1; 12 positions match TRBD1. The CDR3 extends over 18 amino acids. V shed 3 bases, J shed 2 bases, and the junction held 9 bases outside the gene matches. Germline CDR1 is SGHRS and CDR2 is YFSETQ. This CDR3 reads CASSWGTGGSGTYNEQFF. DNA of the CDR3: TGCGCCAGCAGCTGGGGGACAGGGGGCTCTGGGACCTACAATGAGCAGTTCTTC.

The V call is TRBV6-1, the J call TRBJ2-5; 15 nucleotides agree with TRBD2. The trim removed 3 bases at V and 7 bases at J, leaving 6 bases unmatched. CDR1 is MNHNS, CDR2 SASEGT, per germline. The CDR3 extends over 16 amino acids. The CDR3, as DNA: TGTGCCAGCAGTGAGGGACTAGCGGGAGGCTGGGTGACCCAGTACTTC. It specifies CASSEGLAGGWVTQYF.

J is TRBJ2-1 and V is TRBV24-1; 8 bases fit TRBD2. The CDR3 has 16 amino acids. Trimming at V came to 6 bases and at J to 6 bases, leaving 12 bases not matched to a gene. Per germline, CDR1 KGHDR and CDR2 SFDVKD. The CDR3 DNA is TGTGCCACCAGTCCCGGGGTCTTCCGGGGGGGCAATGAGCAGTTCTTC. This gives the protein CATSPGVFRGGNEQFF.

The genes are TRBV12-3 or TRBV12-4 and TRBJ1-2; 7 bases agree with TRBD1. J was trimmed by 6 bases and V by 5 bases; bases with no gene match: 6. The CDR3 contains 13 residues. CDR3 loop: CASSRGGINGYTF. As DNA, the CDR3 is TGTGCCAGCAGTCGAGGGGGCATCAATGGCTACACCTTC.

J is TRBJ1-2 and V is TRBV3-1 (or the pseudogene TRBV3-2), with D maybe TRBD1 (5 bases). V dropped 0 bases and J dropped 8 bases, with 10 bases sitting between them. This CDR3 comprises 13 residues. Germline V lookup: CDR1 LGHDT, CDR2 YNNKEL (reference sequence). The CDR3 spells CASSQEGAEGYTF. DNA for the CDR3: TGTGCCAGCAGCCAAGAAGGGGCGGAAGGCTACACCTTC.

Here the CDR3 DNA reads TGTGCCAGCAGCGTCAACCTAGCGGGTCCGAACACCGGGGAGCTGTTTTTT. Its translation is CASSVNLAGPNTGELFF. The chain is built from TRBV9 and TRBJ2-2; 8 nucleotides agree with TRBD2. V gave up 2 bases and J gave up 0 bases; unmatched junction bases: 6. Germline CDR1 and CDR2: SGDLS and YYNGEE. The CDR3 spans 17 residues.

The V gene is TRBV2, the J gene TRBJ1-1; the D gene is possibly TRBD1 (6 bases). The CDR3 extends over 13 amino acids. CDR1 is SNHLY and CDR2 is FYNNEI in the germline V gene. V lost 3 bases, J lost 7 bases, and 12 bases lay in between. CDR3 residues: CASSDPRGFEAFF. The CDR3 region has the DNA TGTGCCAGCAGTGACCCAAGGGGGTTTGAAGCTTTCTTT.

The genes are TRBV9 and TRBJ2-1, with unresolved D. In germline, CDR1 is SGDLS, CDR2 YYNGEE. The CDR3 sequence is 13 residues long. V was pared by 3 bases and J by 7 bases, with 11 bases between. In DNA, the CDR3 is TGTGCCAGCAGCGCTGGTCGGAGAAATGAGCAGTTCTTC. Its translation: CASSAGRRNEQFF.

The rearrangement uses TRBV5-6 and TRBJ1-5; 8 bases line up with TRBD1. Germline V gene data show CDR1 as SGHDT and CDR2 as YYEEEE. CDR3 length: 15 amino acids. J lost 1 base, V lost 4 bases, and 4 bases had no gene match. CDR3 sequence: CASSGWDRSNQPQHF. The CDR3 DNA reads as TGTGCCAGCAGCGGGTGGGACAGGAGCAATCAGCCCCAGCATTTT.

The genes are TRBV5-1 and TRBJ2-2; the match to TRBD1 covers 8 bases. The CDR3 has 15 amino acids. V gave up 6 bases and J gave up 4 bases; unmatched junction bases: 8. From germline, CDR1 is SGHRS and CDR2 YFSETQ. In DNA, the CDR3 is TGCGCCAGCAAGGTGGCAGGGGGCACCACCGGGGAGCTGTTTTTT. This sequence encodes CASKVAGGTTGELFF.